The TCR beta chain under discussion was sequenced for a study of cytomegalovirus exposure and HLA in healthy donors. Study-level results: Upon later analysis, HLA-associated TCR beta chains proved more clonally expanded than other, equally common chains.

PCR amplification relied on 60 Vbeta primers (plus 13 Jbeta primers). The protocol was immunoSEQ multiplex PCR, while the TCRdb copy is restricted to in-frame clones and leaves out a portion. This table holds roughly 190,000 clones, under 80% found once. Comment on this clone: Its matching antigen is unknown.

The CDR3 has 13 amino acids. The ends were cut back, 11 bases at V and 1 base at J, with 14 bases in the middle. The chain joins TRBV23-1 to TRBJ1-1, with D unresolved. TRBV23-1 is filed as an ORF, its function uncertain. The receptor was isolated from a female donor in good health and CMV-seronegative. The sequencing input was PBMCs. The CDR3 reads CAAQRRGNTEAFF. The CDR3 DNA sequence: TGCGCCGCTCAACGTCGGGGGAACACTGAAGCTTTCTTT.